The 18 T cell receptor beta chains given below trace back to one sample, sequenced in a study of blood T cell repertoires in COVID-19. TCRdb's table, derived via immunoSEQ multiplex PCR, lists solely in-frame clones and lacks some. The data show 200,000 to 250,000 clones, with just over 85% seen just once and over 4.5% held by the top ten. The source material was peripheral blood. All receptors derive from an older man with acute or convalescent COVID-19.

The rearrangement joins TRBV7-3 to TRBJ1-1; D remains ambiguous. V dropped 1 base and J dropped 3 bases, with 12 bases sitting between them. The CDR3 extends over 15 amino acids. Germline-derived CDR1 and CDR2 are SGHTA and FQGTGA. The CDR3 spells CASSLRLATYTEAFF. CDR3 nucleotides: TGTGCCAGCAGCTTAAGGTTAGCTACTTACACTGAAGCTTTCTTT.

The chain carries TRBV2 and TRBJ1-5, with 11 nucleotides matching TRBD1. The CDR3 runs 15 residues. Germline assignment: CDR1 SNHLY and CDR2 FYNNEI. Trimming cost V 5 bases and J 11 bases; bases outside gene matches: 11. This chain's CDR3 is CASSSGTGGILAQHF. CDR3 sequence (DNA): TGTGCCAGCAGTTCCGGGACAGGGGGAATCTTAGCCCAGCATTTT.

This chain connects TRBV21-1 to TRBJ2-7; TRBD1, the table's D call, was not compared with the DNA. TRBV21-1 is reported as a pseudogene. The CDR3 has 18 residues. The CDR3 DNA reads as TGTGCCAGCAGCAAAAGGGGAATAAGACTTTCCTGCTCCTACGAGCAGTACTTC. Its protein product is CASSKRGIRLSCSYEQYF.

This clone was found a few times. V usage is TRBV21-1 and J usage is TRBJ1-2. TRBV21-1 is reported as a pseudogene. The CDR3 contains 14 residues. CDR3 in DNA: TGTGCCAGCAGCGGGGAGGGCGCCTTATATGGCTACACCTTC. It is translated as CASSGEGALYGYTF.

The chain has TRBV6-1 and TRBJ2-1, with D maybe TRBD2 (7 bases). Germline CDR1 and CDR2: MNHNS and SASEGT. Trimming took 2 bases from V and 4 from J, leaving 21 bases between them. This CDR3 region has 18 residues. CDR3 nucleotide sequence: TGTGCCAGCAGTGAAAGGGGGTGGCTAGCGGACCCTTACAATGAGCAGTTCTTC. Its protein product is CASSERGWLADPYNEQFF.

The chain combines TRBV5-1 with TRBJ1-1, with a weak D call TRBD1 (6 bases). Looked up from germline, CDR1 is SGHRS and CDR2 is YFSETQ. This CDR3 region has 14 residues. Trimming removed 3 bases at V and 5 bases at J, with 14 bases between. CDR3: CASSYGGARTEAFF. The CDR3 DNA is TGCGCCAGCAGCTACGGGGGGGCTAGGACTGAAGCTTTCTTT.

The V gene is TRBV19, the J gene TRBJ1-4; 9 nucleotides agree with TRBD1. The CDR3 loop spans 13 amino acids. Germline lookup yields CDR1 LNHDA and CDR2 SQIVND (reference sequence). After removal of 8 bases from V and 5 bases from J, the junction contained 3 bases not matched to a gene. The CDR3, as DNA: TGTGCCAGTGGGACAGGGAGGAATGAAAAACTGTTTTTT. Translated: CASGTGRNEKLFF.

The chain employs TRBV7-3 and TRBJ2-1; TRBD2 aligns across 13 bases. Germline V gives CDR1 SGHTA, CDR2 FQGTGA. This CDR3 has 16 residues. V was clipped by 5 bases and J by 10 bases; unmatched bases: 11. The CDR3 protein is CASSTGLAGDSPEQFF. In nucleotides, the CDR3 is TGTGCCAGCAGCACCGGACTAGCGGGAGATTCACCCGAGCAGTTCTTC.

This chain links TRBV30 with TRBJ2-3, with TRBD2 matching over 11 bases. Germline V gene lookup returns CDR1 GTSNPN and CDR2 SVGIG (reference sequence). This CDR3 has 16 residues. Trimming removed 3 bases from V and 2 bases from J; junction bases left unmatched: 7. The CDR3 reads CAWSKQGLAVTDTQYF. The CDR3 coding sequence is TGTGCCTGGAGCAAACAGGGACTAGCGGTCACAGATACGCAGTATTTT. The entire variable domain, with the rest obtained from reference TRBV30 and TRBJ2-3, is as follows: SQTIHQWPATLVQPVGSPLSLECTVEGTSNPNLYWYRQAAGRGLQLLFYSVGIGQISSEVPQNLSASRPQDRQFILSSKKLLLSDSGFYLCAWSKQGLAVTDTQYFGPGTRLTVL.

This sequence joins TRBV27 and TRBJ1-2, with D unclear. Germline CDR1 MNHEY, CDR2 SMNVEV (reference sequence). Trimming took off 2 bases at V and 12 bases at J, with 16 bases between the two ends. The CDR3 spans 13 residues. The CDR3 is CASSLLRSGPHTF. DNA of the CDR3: TGTGCCAGCAGTTTACTTCGTAGCGGGCCTCACACCTTC.

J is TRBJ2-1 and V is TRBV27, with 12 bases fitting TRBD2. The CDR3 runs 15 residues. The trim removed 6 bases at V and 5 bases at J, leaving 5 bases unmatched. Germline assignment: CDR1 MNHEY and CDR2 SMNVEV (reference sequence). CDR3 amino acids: CASRKLAGGHNEQFF. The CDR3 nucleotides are TGTGCCAGCAGGAAACTAGCGGGAGGTCACAATGAGCAGTTCTTC.

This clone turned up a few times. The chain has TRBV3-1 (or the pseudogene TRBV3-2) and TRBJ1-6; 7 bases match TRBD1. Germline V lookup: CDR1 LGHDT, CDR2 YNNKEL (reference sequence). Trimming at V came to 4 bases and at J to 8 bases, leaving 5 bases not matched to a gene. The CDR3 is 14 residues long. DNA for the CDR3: TGTGCCAGCAGCCGACAGGGATGGGATTCACCCCTCCACTTT. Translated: CASSRQGWDSPLHF.

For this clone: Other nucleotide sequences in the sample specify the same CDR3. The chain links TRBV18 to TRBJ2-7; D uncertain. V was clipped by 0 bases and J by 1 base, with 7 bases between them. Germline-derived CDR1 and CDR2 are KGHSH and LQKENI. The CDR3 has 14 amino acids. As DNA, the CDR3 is TGTGCCAGCTCACCACCGTCAACTTCCTACGAGCAGTACTTC. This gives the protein CASSPPSTSYEQYF.

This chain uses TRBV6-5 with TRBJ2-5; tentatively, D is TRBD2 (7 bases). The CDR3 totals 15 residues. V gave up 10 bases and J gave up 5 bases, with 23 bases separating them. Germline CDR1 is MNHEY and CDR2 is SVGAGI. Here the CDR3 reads CATSDRGAVGETQYF. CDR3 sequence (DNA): TGTGCCACTTCCGACCGGGGGGCGGTCGGTGAGACCCAGTACTTC.

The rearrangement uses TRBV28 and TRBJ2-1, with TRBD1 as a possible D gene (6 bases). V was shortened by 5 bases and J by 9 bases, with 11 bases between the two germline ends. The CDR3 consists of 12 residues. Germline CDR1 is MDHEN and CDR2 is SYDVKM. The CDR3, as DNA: TGTGCCAGCAGTAACTACAGGGCTGAGCAGTTCTTC. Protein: CASSNYRAEQFF.

In nucleotides, the CDR3 is TGTGCAAGTCGCTTAGCGGGACAATGCACAGATACGCAGTATTTT. It yields the protein CASRLAGQCTDTQYF. V and J are TRBV12-2 and TRBJ2-3; the D call of TRBD1 is as the table states it, not checked on the DNA. TRBV12-2 is marked as a pseudogene. This CDR3 spans 15 amino acids.

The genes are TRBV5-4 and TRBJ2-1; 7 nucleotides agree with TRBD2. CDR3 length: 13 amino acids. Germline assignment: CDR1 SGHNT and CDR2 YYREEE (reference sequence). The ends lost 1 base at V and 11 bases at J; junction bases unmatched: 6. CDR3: CASSLTGGGKQFF. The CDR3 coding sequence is TGTGCCAGCAGCTTGACGGGAGGAGGGAAGCAGTTCTTC.

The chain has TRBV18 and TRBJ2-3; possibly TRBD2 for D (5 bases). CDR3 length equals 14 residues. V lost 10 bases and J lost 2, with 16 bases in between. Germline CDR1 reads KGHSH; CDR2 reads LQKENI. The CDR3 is CATRQTGSTDTQYF. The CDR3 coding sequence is TGTGCCACCCGCCAGACGGGGTCCACAGATACGCAGTATTTT.